Sequencing of this T cell receptor beta chain was carried out in a study of cytomegalovirus exposure and HLA in healthy donors. Findings and caveats of the study: The classifier reportedly diagnosed cytomegalovirus status with high specificity and sensitivity.

Of note for this clone: The antigen is unknown. A junction end diverges from the germline sequence, so it may reflect a read error.

The primer mix had 60 Vbeta and 13 Jbeta primers. Measured with immunoSEQ multiplex PCR; TCRdb has only the in-frame clones, and not every one. In the table there are about 190,000 clones, around 75% of which are singletons. CDR1 is SGHTA, CDR2 FQGNSA, per germline. The CDR3 is made up of 15 amino acids. The clonotype was recovered from a woman aged 25 to 39 in good health and CMV-seropositive. Sample: PBMCs. The V call is TRBV7-2, the J call TRBJ2-3, with 8 nucleotides matching TRBD2. Here the CDR3 DNA reads TGTGCCAGCAGCTTAGTTTGGCTAGCGGGCGATACACAGTATTTT. Translation: CASSLVWLAGDTQYF.